Detailed here is one T cell receptor (beta chain). What it binds is not known. The length of the CDR3 is 15 residues. V was cut by 8 bases and J by 5 bases, with 21 bases left in between. Germline CDR1 reads MNHNY; CDR2 reads SVGAGI (reference sequence). This sample stems from a study of cytomegalovirus exposure and HLA in healthy donors. Broader study findings: In a later analysis, a missense DCLRE1C variant was linked to TCR beta V- and J-gene trimming. In presence/absence analyses, roughly uniform sequencing depth across donors was assumed. Later examination showed HLA-associated TCR beta chains had greater clonal expansion than equally common others. In an earlier analysis, about 87% or about 30%: the productive usage of most TCR beta V segments.

The PCR was carried out with 60 Vbeta primers and 13 Jbeta primers. TCRdb's table, derived via immunoSEQ multiplex PCR, lists solely in-frame clones and lacks some. The data show about 110,000 clones, 81% seen once. The chain employs TRBV6-6 and TRBJ2-5; D is perhaps TRBD2 (5 bases). This TCR derives from a woman aged 30 to 39 in good health and CMV-seronegative. Sequencing was done on a sample of PBMCs. CDR3 sequence (DNA): TGTGCCAGCGATAAACGTCCTTCGGGATTGGAGACCCAGTACTTC. Its protein product is CASDKRPSGLETQYF.